Here is one T cell receptor beta chain with its context. Its specificity is not known. This specimen belongs to a study of cytomegalovirus exposure and HLA in healthy donors. Study-level results: Most CMV-associated TCR beta chains appeared HLA-restricted in a later analysis.

The V gene's germline CDR1 is LNHDA and CDR2 SQIVND (reference sequence). This CDR3 is built from 15 residues. V lost 6 bases and J lost 4; bases outside the gene matches: 6. In the PCR, 60 Vbeta and 13 Jbeta primers were used. Generated by immunoSEQ multiplex PCR, the TCRdb table keeps only in-frame clones and is missing some. Among under 90,000 clones listed, approximately 74% were seen once. This chain uses TRBV19 with TRBJ2-2; TRBD1 agrees at 9 bases. The sequenced material came from PBMCs. This sequence was found in a man between 40 and 49 years old in good health and CMV-seropositive. The CDR3 sequence: CASRTGTGLTGELFF. As DNA, the CDR3 is TGTGCCAGTAGGACCGGGACAGGGCTCACCGGGGAGCTGTTTTTT.